The entry below describes one TCR beta chain. V shed 8 bases and J 0 bases; nucleotides not matched to a gene: 3. CDR3 length equals 13 residues. CDR1 and CDR2 from the germline V gene are WNHNN and SYGVQD (reference sequence). Self-reported history from a screening survey and questionnaire set each donor's cohort. Two negative PCRs, clearance, or symptom resolution characterized the recovered Cohort 3 donors. The sample originates from a study of blood T cell repertoires in COVID-19. Study in general: T cells, B-cell-depleted T cells, or PBMCs supplied cDNA or gDNA.

As handled by the study authors: Estimated nucleated cell counts came from reference gene primer amplification. The data were produced by immunoSEQ multiplex PCR, yet TCRdb's version contains in-frame clones alone and is incomplete. V and J calls and clone size are as listed in that table; D and trimming were resolved from the DNA. The data hold around 150,000 clones, with roughly 90% observed a single time. The sequence derives from a woman in her forties or fifties who had recovered from COVID-19. The chain employs TRBV10-1 and TRBJ2-7; the match to TRBD1 covers 8 bases. Sequencing was performed on PBMCs or T cells enriched from blood (not recorded which). The CDR3 spells CASWTGISYEQYF. The CDR3 coding sequence is TGCGCCAGCTGGACAGGGATCTCCTACGAGCAGTACTTC.